A selection of T cell receptor beta chains follows, all from one sample in a study of spatial heterogeneity in lung cancer. Each CDR3 protein is one row after TCRdb ran MiXCR on the 5' RACE reads. The repertoire holds tens of thousands of distinct CDR3 sequences, with approximately 5.5% as singletons. The sequencing here drew on PBMCs, taken at surgery. The receptors derive from a female donor with early-stage non-small cell lung cancer. CDR3s include the opening cysteine and the closing phenylalanine or tryptophan. A D gene is named only where the DNA matches it firmly. Size values are once, few and many counts, or a class for expanded clones, and some rows have none.

TRBD1 TRBJ2-2 few TRBV6-2/TRBV6-3 CASTPGTGGNTGELFF TGTGCCAGCACCCCGGGGACAGGGGGTAACACCGGGGAGCTGTTTTTT
- TRBJ1-5 - TRBV6-1 CASRRTIYSDQPQHF TGTGCCAGCAGGCGGACAATCTATAGCGATCAGCCCCAGCATTTT
TRBD1 TRBJ1-2 many TRBV20-1 CSARTGEGYTF TGCAGTGCAAGGACAGGCGAGGGCTACACCTTC
TRBD2 TRBJ2-7 many TRBV20-1 CSVVGTRASEQYF TGCAGTGTGGTCGGGACTAGGGCCTCCGAGCAGTACTTC
TRBD2 TRBJ2-5 many TRBV5-1 CASSSSGGASETQYF TGCGCCAGCAGCAGTAGCGGGGGGGCATCAGAGACCCAGTACTTC
TRBD1 TRBJ1-5 - TRBV19 CASSIWTGGGNQPQHF TGTGCCAGTAGTATATGGACAGGGGGCGGCAATCAGCCCCAGCATTTT
TRBD1 TRBJ2-4 few TRBV20-1 CSADRDRMKNIQYF TGCAGTGCTGACCGGGACAGGATGAAAAACATTCAGTACTTC
TRBD1 TRBJ1-6 - TRBV6-2/TRBV6-3 CATHSGQNSALHF TGTGCCACCCACTCGGGACAGAATTCAGCCCTCCACTTT
- TRBJ1-1 many TRBV6-6 CASAGGGTTEAFF TGTGCCAGCGCTGGGGGGGGGACCACTGAAGCTTTCTTT
TRBD1 TRBJ2-3 - TRBV18 CASSRTGGGTDTQYF TGTGCCAGCTCTCGGACAGGGGGAGGCACAGATACGCAGTATTTT
TRBD2 TRBJ2-4 many TRBV4-2 CASSLETSGGASIQYF TGTGCCAGCAGCCTGGAGACGAGCGGGGGGGCCTCCATTCAGTACTTC
- TRBJ2-2 many TRBV7-2 CASSQDSGYTGELFF TGTGCCAGCAGCCAAGACAGTGGATACACCGGGGAGCTGTTTTTT
- TRBJ1-2 many TRBV29-1 CSVVPRGSNYGYTF TGCAGCGTTGTTCCCAGGGGCTCTAACTATGGCTACACCTTC
TRBD1 TRBJ1-1 many TRBV9 CASSVGQGNTEAFF TGTGCCAGCAGCGTAGGACAGGGGAACACTGAAGCTTTCTTT
TRBD2 TRBJ2-2 many TRBV4-2 CASSREGLGNTGELFF TGTGCCAGCAGCCGGGAGGGACTAGGGAACACCGGGGAGCTGTTTTTT
TRBD2 TRBJ2-3 - TRBV11-3 CASSLGSGGALYTQYF TGTGCCAGCAGCTTAGGTAGCGGGGGGGCCCTGTATACGCAGTATTTT
- TRBJ1-2 few TRBV20-1 CSAGTRHYTF TGCAGTGCCGGGACACGTCACTACACCTTC
- TRBJ1-1 many TRBV2 CASTRGGMNTEAFF TGTGCCAGCACGAGGGGAGGTATGAACACTGAAGCTTTCTTT
- TRBJ2-7 many TRBV5-6 CASSTGLREQYF TGTGCCAGCAGCACGGGACTTCGGGAGCAGTACTTC
- TRBJ1-4 many TRBV4-2 CASSRTGGQYDELFF TGTGCCAGCAGCCGGACCGGGGGGCAATATGATGAACTGTTTTTT
- TRBJ2-1 many TRBV7-2 CASSLGAVQRTYNEQFF TGTGCCAGCAGCTTAGGGGCCGTTCAGCGCACCTACAATGAGCAGTTCTTC
- TRBJ2-3 many TRBV7-3 CASSMPGPGDTQYF TGTGCCAGCAGCATGCCCGGGCCTGGAGATACGCAGTATTTT
- TRBJ2-7 - TRBV7-6 CASSLGKQGGEQYF TGTGCCAGCAGCTTAGGCAAACAGGGTGGGGAGCAGTACTTC